This TCR beta chain stems from a study of Graves' ophthalmopathy and Graves' hyperthyroidism. RNA transcripts were the template, and TCR beta CDR3 regions were amplified from them. First-round RT-PCR employed HTBI primers, with a second-round multiplex PCR after it. TCRdb recomputed calls from the multiplex PCR reads with MiXCR, one row per CDR3 protein. The repertoire holds about 740,000 distinct CDR3 sequences, with 40% as singletons. This clonotype was counted once. V lost 4 bases to trimming and J lost 10 bases; unmatched junction nucleotides: 8. In germline, CDR1 is SGHDN, CDR2 FVKESK. The CDR3 sequence is 15 residues long.

Sequencing was carried out using peripheral blood. The chain couples TRBV14 to TRBJ1-6, with 9 bases fitting TRBD1. The TCR sequence derives from an adult man with Graves' ophthalmopathy. CDR3 loop: CASSPRTGGTSPLHF. In DNA form, the CDR3 reads TGTGCCAGCAGCCCTCGTACAGGGGGCACCTCACCCCTCCACTTT.